A single sample gave rise to the 28 T cell receptor beta chains below, sequenced in a study of shared clonotypes between healthy human individuals. As defined, naive CD8 cells were CD45RO-negative and positively selected for CCR7, with terminally differentiated effector memory CD45RA+ cells excluded. The protocol was immunoSEQ multiplex PCR, while the TCRdb copy is restricted to in-frame clones and leaves out a portion. The sample has hundreds of thousands of clones; roughly 95% are singletons. Material: naive CD8+ T cells sorted from blood. Source of these receptors: a woman aged 25 to 39 in good health.

This chain links TRBV15 with TRBJ2-3, with 7 bases fitting TRBD2. This CDR3 contains 15 residues. CDR1 is LNHNV and CDR2 is YYDKDF in the germline V gene (reference sequence). The V segment lost 1 base and the J segment 4 bases; nucleotides outside the gene matches: 5. The CDR3 sequence: CATSRGLAVADTQYF. CDR3 nucleotide sequence: TGTGCCACCAGCAGAGGCCTAGCGGTAGCAGATACGCAGTATTTT. Full variable domain (outside the CDR3, taken from reference TRBV15 and TRBJ2-3): DAMVIQNPRYQVTQFGKPVTLSCSQTLNHNVMYWYQQKSSQAPKLLFHYYDKDFNNEADTPDNFQSRRPNTSFCFLDIRSPGLGDTAMYLCATSRGLAVADTQYFGPGTRLTVL.

This clone showed up just once. The rearrangement joins TRBV10-2 to TRBJ2-7, with 7 positions matching TRBD1. J was trimmed by 2 bases and V by 2 bases; bases with no gene match: 9. Germline CDR1 reads WSHSY; CDR2 reads SAAADI. This CDR3 is 16 amino acids long. CDR3 coding DNA: TGCGCCAGCAGTGAGGTTCCGGGACAGAATCCCTACGAGCAGTACTTC. This sequence encodes CASSEVPGQNPYEQYF.

The chain is built from TRBV19 and TRBJ1-3; D possibly corresponds to TRBD1 (5 bases). V was pared by 9 bases and J by 0 bases, with 15 bases between. CDR3 length: 15 amino acids. Germline CDR1 reads LNHDA; CDR2 reads SQIVND (reference sequence). For the CDR3, the DNA is TGTGCCAGCTTCGGGAGGGGTGGCTCTGGAAACACCATATATTTT. Its protein is CASFGRGGSGNTIYF.

Concerning this clone: The sample has other DNA sequences that encode this CDR3 too. The rearrangement uses TRBV5-4 and TRBJ2-1, with unresolved D. Trimming removed 3 bases from V and 4 bases from J, with 2 bases in between. There are 11 residues in the CDR3. From germline, CDR1 is SGHNT and CDR2 YYREEE (reference sequence). CDR3 sequence reads: CASSSYNEQFF. The CDR3 region has the DNA TGTGCCAGCAGCTCTTACAATGAGCAGTTCTTC.

V is TRBV10-2 and J is TRBJ1-1; maybe TRBD1 (6 bases). The CDR3 extends over 15 amino acids. Germline V gene data show CDR1 as WSHSY and CDR2 as SAAADI. V dropped 1 base and J dropped 1 base, with 10 bases sitting between them. DNA for the CDR3: TGCGCCAGCAGTGAGTTGGGACATGGGAACACTGAAGCTTTCTTT. Translation gives CASSELGHGNTEAFF.

The chain recombines TRBV28 with TRBJ2-2; 9 bases match TRBD2. V lost 6 bases and J lost 1; bases outside the gene matches: 6. The CDR3 covers 16 residues. Per germline, CDR1 MDHEN and CDR2 SYDVKM. This CDR3 is CASRIGTSKNTGELFF. Here the CDR3 DNA reads TGTGCCAGCAGAATAGGGACTAGCAAGAACACCGGGGAGCTGTTTTTT.

This chain links TRBV28 with TRBJ1-2; possibly TRBD1 for D (6 bases). CDR1 and CDR2 (germline): MDHEN, SYDVKM. The V and J ends lost 4 bases and 8 bases respectively, with 14 bases between them. The CDR3 consists of 13 residues. The CDR3 loop is CASSSRDTPGYTF. DNA for the CDR3: TGTGCCAGCAGTTCACGGGACACCCCCGGCTACACCTTC.

This clone has only one observation. This chain joins TRBV4-1 and TRBJ2-2, with D perhaps TRBD1 or TRBD2 (6 bases each). Germline CDR1 MGHRA, CDR2 YSYEKL. The CDR3 is 20 residues long. Trimming pared 4 bases from V and 3 bases from J, leaving 27 bases between. CDR3 DNA sequence: TGCGCCAGCAGCCGCGCAAACGGGGTAGCCAAGGGGGGTGACACCGGGGAGCTGTTTTTT. As protein: CASSRANGVAKGGDTGELFF.

The gene calls are TRBV27 and TRBJ2-7, with D perhaps TRBD2 (5 bases). Trimming pared 0 bases from V and 0 bases from J, leaving 12 bases between. This CDR3 spans 16 amino acids. Germline values: CDR1 MNHEY, CDR2 SMNVEV (reference sequence). CDR3 amino acids: CASSLSISGNSYEQYF. The CDR3 DNA follows: TGTGCCAGCAGTTTATCGATTTCCGGGAACTCCTACGAGCAGTACTTC.

This clone was observed a few times. The chain links TRBV7-9 to TRBJ2-7; the D call may be TRBD1 or TRBD2 (5 bases each). Trimming took 7 bases from V and 2 from J, leaving 15 bases between them. Germline V lookup: CDR1 SEHNR, CDR2 FQNEAQ (reference sequence). The CDR3 has 14 residues. The CDR3 region has the DNA TGTGCCAGCATACCCGGGGCGGAGCCCTACGAGCAGTACTTC. This codes for CASIPGAEPYEQYF. The full variable domain, in which reference TRBV7-9 and TRBJ2-7 provide the parts outside the CDR3, is DTGVSQNPRHKITKRGQNVTFRCDPISEHNRLYWYRQTLGQGPEFLTYFQNEAQLEKSRLLSDRFSAERPKGSFSTLEIQRTEQGDSAMYLCASIPGAEPYEQYFGPGTRLTVT.

This rearrangement joins TRBV5-1 to TRBJ1-1; maybe TRBD1 (5 bases). V lost 0 bases to trimming and J lost 0 bases, with 12 bases between them. The CDR3 contains 16 residues. In germline, CDR1 is SGHRS, CDR2 YFSETQ. DNA of the CDR3: TGCGCCAGCAGCTTGGGGCGGGGGAGCCTGAACACTGAAGCTTTCTTT. Its protein product is CASSLGRGSLNTEAFF.

This chain uses TRBV2 with TRBJ1-1; no definite D call. This CDR3 region has 15 residues. CDR1 is SNHLY and CDR2 is FYNNEI in the germline V gene. Trimming removed 3 bases from V and 6 bases from J, with 17 bases in between. Here the CDR3 DNA reads TGTGCCAGCAGTGAGTCTGCCGGGTTTCCGTCTGAAGCTTTCTTT. This translates into CASSESAGFPSEAFF.

V and J are TRBV4-1 and TRBJ1-2, with TRBD1 matching over 7 bases. V trimming: 4 bases; J trimming: 6 bases; junction bases outside the gene matches: 11. The V gene's germline CDR1 is MGHRA and CDR2 YSYEKL. CDR3 length equals 15 residues. CDR3 sequence: CASSPQGRGSDGYTF. As DNA, the CDR3 is TGCGCCAGCAGCCCACAGGGCAGGGGGTCCGATGGCTACACCTTC.

This chain joins TRBV7-9 and TRBJ1-3; a weak D match, TRBD1 (6 bases). V was clipped by 5 bases and J by 3 bases, with 17 bases between them. CDR1 is SEHNR and CDR2 is FQNEAQ in the germline V gene (reference sequence). The CDR3 is 16 amino acids. CDR3 nucleotide sequence: TGTGCCAGCAGCGGGGACATCCGGGACATTGGAAACACCATATATTTT. As protein: CASSGDIRDIGNTIYF.

The chain recombines TRBV19 with TRBJ2-3; D uncertain. V lost 4 bases and J 0 bases, leaving 14 bases between the germline ends. This CDR3 spans 16 amino acids. The germline V gene has CDR1 LNHDA and CDR2 SQIVND (reference sequence). The CDR3 reads CASSTGPPTSTDTQYF. DNA of the CDR3: TGTGCCAGTAGTACCGGGCCTCCAACTAGCACAGATACGCAGTATTTT. Full variable domain (rest looked up from reference TRBV19 and TRBJ2-3): DGGITQSPKYLFRKEGQNVTLSCEQNLNHDAMYWYRQDPGQGLRLIYYSQIVNDFQKGDIAEGYSVSREKKESFPLTVTSAQKNPTAFYLCASSTGPPTSTDTQYFGPGTRLTVL.

The J gene is TRBJ2-7, the V gene TRBV5-1; the match to TRBD1 covers 11 bases. From germline, CDR1 is SGHRS and CDR2 YFSETQ. V lost 2 bases to trimming and J lost 4 bases; unmatched junction nucleotides: 8. The CDR3 is made up of 16 amino acids. This CDR3 reads CASSFEGGQGAYEQYF. Written as DNA, the CDR3 is TGCGCCAGCAGCTTCGAGGGAGGACAGGGGGCGTACGAGCAGTACTTC.

The genes are TRBV5-1 and TRBJ2-7; a possible D gene is TRBD2 (6 bases). Germline lookup yields CDR1 SGHRS and CDR2 YFSETQ. V gave up 4 bases and J gave up 3 bases, with 11 bases separating them. The CDR3 contains 13 residues. The CDR3 reads CASSAGPGYEQYF. The CDR3 DNA sequence: TGCGCCAGCAGCGCGGGACCCGGCTACGAGCAGTACTTC.

This clone was seen a single time. The J gene is TRBJ2-1, the V gene TRBV18, with a weak D call TRBD2 (5 bases). The CDR3 sequence is 17 residues long. The germline gives CDR1 KGHSH, CDR2 LQKENI. The V and J ends lost 0 bases and 4 bases respectively, with 16 bases between them. Written as DNA, the CDR3 is TGTGCCAGCTCACCACCCCCCGTGGCGGAGGCATACAATGAGCAGTTCTTC. Translating gives CASSPPPVAEAYNEQFF.

The chain carries TRBV4-1 and TRBJ2-7; D not resolved. The CDR3 consists of 15 residues. Germline CDR1 is MGHRA and CDR2 is YSYEKL. V was pared by 4 bases and J by 3 bases, with 16 bases between. CDR3 loop: CASSLGADGFYEQYF. Here the CDR3 DNA reads TGCGCCAGCAGCCTCGGCGCGGACGGCTTCTACGAGCAGTACTTC.

The chain recombines TRBV2 with TRBJ2-3; D not certain. CDR1 and CDR2 from the germline V gene are SNHLY and FYNNEI. The germline V and J ends were trimmed by 3 bases and 1 base, with 11 bases remaining between them. The CDR3 spans 15 residues. The CDR3 loop is CASSEFASGTDTQYF. The CDR3 DNA reads TGTGCCAGCAGTGAGTTTGCGTCGGGCACAGATACGCAGTATTTT.

The rearrangement joins TRBV7-6 to TRBJ2-7; TRBD1 is a possible D gene (5 bases). Germline assignment: CDR1 SGHVS and CDR2 FNYEAQ. CDR3 length: 15 residues. Trimming cost V 1 base and J 2 bases, with 12 bases left between them. The CDR3 DNA reads TGTGCCAGCAGCTTAGGAGACAGTCGGACCTACGAGCAGTACTTC. Its translation is CASSLGDSRTYEQYF.

The genes are TRBV11-2 and TRBJ1-5; perhaps TRBD1 as D (5 bases). From germline, CDR1 is SGHAT and CDR2 FQNNGV. V was trimmed by 4 bases and J by 3 bases, leaving 7 bases between them. This CDR3 spans 13 amino acids. CDR3 DNA sequence: TGTGCCAGCAGCTCCGGGACCAATCAGCCCCAGCATTTT. Its translation is CASSSGTNQPQHF.

The chain uses TRBV28 and TRBJ2-2; D is unclear. The germline gives CDR1 MDHEN, CDR2 SYDVKM. Deletions cut 6 bases from V and 6 bases from J, with 14 bases between. The CDR3 extends over 14 amino acids. The CDR3 spells CASSPAGGAGELFF. CDR3 sequence (DNA): TGTGCCAGCAGCCCTGCCGGTGGGGCCGGGGAGCTGTTTTTT.

This chain connects TRBV12-5 to TRBJ1-1; D not certain. The CDR3 extends over 12 amino acids. In germline, CDR1 is LGHNT, CDR2 FRNRAP. V gave up 6 bases and J gave up 1 base, with 6 bases separating them. Written as DNA, the CDR3 is TGTGCTAGTGGCTGGGAGAACACTGAAGCTTTCTTT. Translating gives CASGWENTEAFF.

The V and J genes are TRBV29-1 and TRBJ2-7; 12 nucleotides agree with TRBD2. J lost 2 bases, V lost 4 bases, and 9 bases had no gene match. CDR3 length equals 16 residues. Germline values: CDR1 SQVTM, CDR2 ANQGSEA. In DNA, the CDR3 is TGCAGCGTTGTGGACGGACTAGCGGGACCGACCTACGAGCAGTACTTC. This sequence encodes CSVVDGLAGPTYEQYF.

The V gene is TRBV5-6, the J gene TRBJ2-6, with D uncertain. Trimming cost V 0 bases and J 3 bases, with 13 bases left between them. The CDR3 is 17 amino acids. From germline, CDR1 is SGHDT and CDR2 YYEEEE. DNA of the CDR3: TGTGCCAGCAGCTTGGAATTTGTGTACCGTGGGGCCAACGTCCTGACTTTC. It specifies CASSLEFVYRGANVLTF.

J is TRBJ1-2 and V is TRBV28; the D gene is possibly TRBD1 (6 bases). Trimming left V 4 bases short and J 8 bases short, with 14 bases between. CDR1 and CDR2 from the germline V gene are MDHEN and SYDVKM. This CDR3 is 13 amino acids long. The CDR3 sequence is CASSYRTAIGYTF. CDR3 nucleotide sequence: TGTGCCAGCAGTTACCGGACAGCCATCGGCTACACCTTC.

The CDR3 DNA follows: TGTGCCAGCAGTTACTCGTGGGCTACCCAAGAGACCCAGTACTTC. It encodes CASSYSWATQETQYF. V and J are TRBV6-5 and TRBJ2-5; D uncertain. Trimming stripped 0 bases from V and 1 base from J, with 9 bases between. Germline V gives CDR1 MNHEY, CDR2 SVGAGI. There are 15 residues in the CDR3.